This TCR beta chain is from a study of blood T cell repertoires in COVID-19. About the study: Sample material is recorded as cDNA or gDNA derived from T cells, B-cell-depleted T cells, or PBMCs.

In germline, CDR1 is MNHEY, CDR2 SVGAGI. CDR3 length: 12 residues. In the source study's methods: Reference gene primer amplification gave estimated nucleated cell counts. Using immunoSEQ multiplex PCR, the repertoire was profiled, and TCRdb retains in-frame clones only, with some absent. That table supplies the V and J calls and clone size; D and trimming were determined from the DNA. The sample lists 200,000 to 250,000 clones, over 75% seen once, with about 3.4% in the top ten. This clone was found once. The junction shows a germline mismatch at one end, possibly a read error. The age range of participants was about 18 to 89 years, with residence in about two dozen US areas. Participant-given clinical history determined each cohort assignment.

The gene calls are TRBV6-5 and TRBJ1-2; D is undetermined. This TCR derives from a woman aged 55-69 years who had recovered from COVID-19. Source material: PBMCs or T cells enriched from blood (not recorded which). For the CDR3, the DNA is TGTGCCTGCAGCGGAGTAGACTATGGCTACACCTTC. It encodes CACSGVDYGYTF.